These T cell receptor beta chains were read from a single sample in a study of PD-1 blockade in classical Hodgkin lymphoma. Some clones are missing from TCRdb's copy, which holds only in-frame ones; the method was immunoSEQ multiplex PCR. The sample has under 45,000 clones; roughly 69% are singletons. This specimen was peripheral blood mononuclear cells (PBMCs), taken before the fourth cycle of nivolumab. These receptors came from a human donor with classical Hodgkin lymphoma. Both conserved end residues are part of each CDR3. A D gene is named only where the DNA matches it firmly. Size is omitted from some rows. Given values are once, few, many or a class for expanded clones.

CASSLLAGGQDTQYF | TGTGCCAGCAGCTTGCTTGCGGGGGGGCAAGATACGCAGTATTTT | TRBJ2-3 | TRBD2 | TRBV11-2 | .
CASSLRGTRSGNTIYF | TGTGCCAGCAGCTTAAGGGGAACACGCTCTGGAAACACCATATATTTT | TRBJ1-3 | . | TRBV7-3 | .
CASSLAGTSLATQYF | TGTGCCAGCAGCTTGGCCGGAACGAGTTTGGCGACCCAGTACTTC | TRBJ2-5 | . | TRBV5-4 | .
CASSLAGGVPYEQYF | TGTGCCAGCAGCTTAGCCGGCGGGGTTCCCTACGAGCAGTACTTC | TRBJ2-7 | . | TRBV7-9 | .
CASRGDSLPYEQYF | TGTGCCAGTAGGGGGGACAGTCTCCCTTACGAGCAGTACTTC | TRBJ2-7 | . | TRBV7-2 | .
CASSQGGLGEPQHF | TGTGCCAGCAGCCAAGGGGGGCTGGGGGAGCCCCAGCATTTT | TRBJ1-5 | . | TRBV4-2 | .
CASRPAPTSNTEAFF | TGTGCCAGTAGACCCGCCCCAACATCCAACACTGAAGCTTTCTTT | TRBJ1-1 | . | TRBV19 | .
CASTKTGAGSPLHF | TGTGCCAGTACGAAGACAGGGGCAGGTTCACCCCTCCACTTT | TRBJ1-6 | TRBD1 | TRBV7-9 | .
CASSYRTNTEAFF | TGCGCCAGCAGCTACAGGACAAACACTGAAGCTTTCTTT | TRBJ1-1 | . | TRBV4-3 | .
CASRYRGPGETQYF | TGTGCCAGCCGATACAGGGGCCCTGGGGAGACCCAGTACTTC | TRBJ2-5 | TRBD1 | TRBV27 | .
CASSKRDEQYF | TGTGCCAGCAGTAAGAGAGACGAGCAGTACTTC | TRBJ2-7 | . | TRBV6-6 | .
CASSPLKNPTQPQHF | TGTGCCAGCTCACCTTTAAAAAATCCGACTCAGCCCCAGCATTTT | TRBJ1-5 | . | TRBV2 | .
CASSYPPDLQETQYF | TGTGCCAGCAGTTACCCCCCCGACTTACAAGAGACCCAGTACTTC | TRBJ2-5 | . | TRBV6-5 | .
CASSPVAGNYGYTF | TGTGCCAGCAGCCCCGTCGCGGGAAACTATGGCTACACCTTC | TRBJ1-2 | . | TRBV14 | .
CASSKAGGETQYF | TGTGCCAGCAGCAAGGCAGGGGGAGAGACCCAGTACTTC | TRBJ2-5 | . | TRBV21-1 | .
CAISTGTAVYEQYF | TGTGCCATCAGCACCGGGACAGCGGTCTACGAGCAGTACTTC | TRBJ2-7 | TRBD1 | TRBV10-3 | .
CAIREDRAVSEQFF | TGTGCCATCAGGGAGGACAGGGCTGTTAGTGAGCAGTTCTTC | TRBJ2-1 | TRBD1 | TRBV10-3 | .
CASSAGQVYEQYF | TGCGCCAGCAGCGCGGGACAGGTTTACGAGCAGTACTTC | TRBJ2-7 | TRBD1 | TRBV10-1 | few
CASSLAQPETQYF | TGTGCCAGCAGCTTGGCACAGCCAGAGACCCAGTACTTC | TRBJ2-5 | . | TRBV5-6 | .
CASSPGGEYTEAFF | TGTGCCAGCAGCCCGGGGGGCGAGTACACTGAAGCTTTCTTT | TRBJ1-1 | . | TRBV9 | medium-sized
CAWSVSEEQFF | TGTGCCTGGAGTGTATCGGAGGAGCAGTTCTTC | TRBJ2-1 | . | TRBV30 | .
CASSLGEDTEAFF | TGTGCCAGCAGCTTAGGGGAGGACACTGAAGCTTTCTTT | TRBJ1-1 | . | TRBV11-3 | few
CSARLNEQFF | TGCAGTGCTAGACTCAATGAGCAGTTCTTC | TRBJ2-1 | . | TRBV20-1 | .
CASSLGAGVFYGYTF | TGTGCCAGCAGCTTAGGGGCAGGGGTCTTCTATGGCTACACCTTC | TRBJ1-2 | . | TRBV11-2 | .
CAISDPGQGAKYLWYGYTF | TGTGCCATCAGTGACCCCGGACAGGGCGCAAAATACCTCTGGTATGGCTACACCTTC | TRBJ1-2 | TRBD1 | TRBV10-3 | .
CASSPRTGMNTEAFF | TGTGCCAGCAGCCCTCGGACGGGTATGAACACTGAAGCTTTCTTT | TRBJ1-1 | . | TRBV9 | few
CSVTYGFLGSSQYF | TGCAGCGTGACCTATGGGTTCTTGGGGTCTTCCCAGTACTTC | TRBJ2-5 | . | TRBV29-1 | once
CASSQSNTGATYEQYF | TGCGCCAGCAGCCAATCCAATACGGGGGCCACCTACGAGCAGTACTTC | TRBJ2-7 | . | TRBV4-3 | .
CASSEGYEQYF | TGTGCCAGCAGTGAGGGGTACGAGCAGTACTTC | TRBJ2-7 | . | TRBV25-1 | .
CASSVQTGMADTQYF | TGTGCCAGCAGCGTACAAACAGGGATGGCAGATACGCAGTATTTT | TRBJ2-3 | . | TRBV9 | once
CASVIQGVNTEAFF | TGTGCCAGCGTCATACAGGGGGTGAACACTGAAGCTTTCTTT | TRBJ1-1 | TRBD1 | TRBV28 | .
CASSINWEREAFF | TGTGCCAGTAGTATAAACTGGGAGAGAGAAGCTTTCTTT | TRBJ1-1 | . | TRBV19 | few
CASSWGTGNNEQFF | TGTGCCAGCAGCTGGGGTACAGGGAACAATGAGCAGTTCTTC | TRBJ2-1 | . | TRBV27 | .
CASSQGLAGGHNEQFF | TGTGCCAGCAGCCAAGGACTAGCGGGGGGTCACAATGAGCAGTTCTTC | TRBJ2-1 | TRBD2 | TRBV11-3 | .
CASSLFLKTNTGELFF | TGCGCCAGCAGCTTGTTTCTGAAAACGAACACCGGGGAGCTGTTTTTT | TRBJ2-2 | . | TRBV5-1 | .
CASSLWGLLGESEQYF | TGTGCCAGCAGTTTATGGGGACTCCTCGGTGAGTCCGAGCAGTACTTC | TRBJ2-7 | . | TRBV28 | .
CSVAGQFYGYTF | TGCAGCGTTGCGGGGCAGTTCTATGGCTACACCTTC | TRBJ1-2 | . | TRBV29-1 | .
CASSFQANTGELFF | TGTGCCAGCAGCTTTCAGGCGAATACCGGGGAGCTGTTTTTT | TRBJ2-2 | . | TRBV7-9 | .
CASSYRGGTDTEAFF | TGTGCCAGCAGCTACCGGGGCGGCACCGACACTGAAGCTTTCTTT | TRBJ1-1 | . | TRBV11-2 | few
CASSPDRGYNNEQFF | TGTGCCAGCAGCCCGGACAGGGGCTACAACAATGAGCAGTTCTTC | TRBJ2-1 | TRBD1 | TRBV6-5 | .
CASSQDGTVQNTEAFF | TGCGCCAGCAGCCAAGATGGGACAGTTCAGAACACTGAAGCTTTCTTT | TRBJ1-1 | TRBD1 | TRBV4-3 | once
CASSLGGATYNEQFF | TGCGCCAGCAGCCTCGGGGGGGCCACCTACAATGAGCAGTTCTTC | TRBJ2-1 | TRBD2 | TRBV4-3 | .
CASTADSPNTEAFF | TGTGCCAGCACTGCGGACAGCCCGAACACTGAAGCTTTCTTT | TRBJ1-1 | . | TRBV6-9 | medium-sized
CASSELGTGGNYGYTF | TGTGCCAGCAGTGAATTGGGGACAGGGGGCAACTATGGCTACACCTTC | TRBJ1-2 | TRBD1 | TRBV2 | .
CASSPEIVRSRLPDTQYF | TGTGCCAGCAGCCCTGAAATCGTACGGTCCCGACTCCCAGATACGCAGTATTTT | TRBJ2-3 | . | TRBV4-2 | .
CASSEGYTGELFF | TGTGCCAGCAGCGAGGGGTACACCGGGGAGCTGTTTTTT | TRBJ2-2 | . | TRBV9 | .
CASSPNQGVTGNQPQHF | TGTGCCAGCAGTCCTAATCAGGGGGTAACGGGCAATCAGCCCCAGCATTTT | TRBJ1-5 | TRBD1 | TRBV28 | few
CASSFFGIAKNIQYF | TGTGCCAGCAGTTTTTTTGGGATAGCCAAAAACATTCAGTACTTC | TRBJ2-4 | . | TRBV28 | .
CASSDLGDTEAFF | TGTGCCAGCAGTGATTTAGGCGACACTGAAGCTTTCTTT | TRBJ1-1 | . | TRBV25-1 | few
CASSQERAYQPQHF | TGCGCCAGCAGCCAAGAAAGGGCCTATCAGCCCCAGCATTTT | TRBJ1-5 | . | TRBV4-3 | .
CASVPMGDTQYF | TGTGCCAGCGTTCCCATGGGGGATACGCAGTATTTT | TRBJ2-3 | . | TRBV2 | .
CASSDGGEQFF | TGTGCCAGCAGTGATGGAGGTGAGCAGTTCTTC | TRBJ2-1 | . | TRBV6-1 | .
CASSPRQNYGYTF | TGTGCCAGCAGCCCAAGACAGAACTATGGCTACACCTTC | TRBJ1-2 | . | TRBV2 | few
CASTGGYTYGYTF | TGTGCCAGTACGGGCGGGTATACCTATGGCTACACCTTC | TRBJ1-2 | . | TRBV19 | .
CAWSVGGSEQYF | TGTGCCTGGAGTGTAGGGGGAAGCGAGCAGTACTTC | TRBJ2-7 | . | TRBV30 | .
CASSEGSGGKTYNEQFF | TGTGCCAGCAGTGAGGGTAGCGGGGGCAAAACTTACAATGAGCAGTTCTTC | TRBJ2-1 | TRBD2 | TRBV6-1 | .
CASSLGVANEQFF | TGTGCCAGCAGCTTGGGGGTGGCCAATGAGCAGTTCTTC | TRBJ2-1 | . | TRBV5-6 | .
CASSEWHSSYNEQFF | TGTGCCAGCAGTGAATGGCACAGCTCCTACAATGAGCAGTTCTTC | TRBJ2-1 | . | TRBV6-1 | .
CASLIGQSFDLSYGYTF | TGTGCCAGCCTCATCGGACAGTCTTTTGACCTCAGCTATGGCTACACCTTC | TRBJ1-2 | . | TRBV2 | .